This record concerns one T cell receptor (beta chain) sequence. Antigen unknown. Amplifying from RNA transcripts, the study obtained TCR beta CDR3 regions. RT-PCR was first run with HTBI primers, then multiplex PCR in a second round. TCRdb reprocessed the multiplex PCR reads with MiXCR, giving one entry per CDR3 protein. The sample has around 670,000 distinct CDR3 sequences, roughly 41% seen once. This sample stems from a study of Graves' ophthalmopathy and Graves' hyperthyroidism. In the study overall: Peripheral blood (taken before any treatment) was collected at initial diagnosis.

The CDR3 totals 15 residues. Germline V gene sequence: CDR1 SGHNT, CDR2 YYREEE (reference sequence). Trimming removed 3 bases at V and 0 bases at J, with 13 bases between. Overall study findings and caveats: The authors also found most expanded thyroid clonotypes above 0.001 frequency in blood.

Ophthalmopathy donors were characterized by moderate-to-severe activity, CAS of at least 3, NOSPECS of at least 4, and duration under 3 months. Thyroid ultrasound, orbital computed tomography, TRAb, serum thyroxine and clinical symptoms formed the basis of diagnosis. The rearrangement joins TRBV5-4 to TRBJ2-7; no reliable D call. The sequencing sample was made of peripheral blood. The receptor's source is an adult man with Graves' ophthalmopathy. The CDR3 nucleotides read TGTGCCAGCAGCTCAGTGGACCTTAGCTCCTACGAGCAGTACTTC. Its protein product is CASSSVDLSSYEQYF. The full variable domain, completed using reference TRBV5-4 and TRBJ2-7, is ETGVTQSPTHLIKTRGQQVTLRCSSQSGHNTVSWYQQALGQGPQFIFQYYREEENGRGNFPPRFSGLQFPNYSSELNVNALELDDSALYLCASSSVDLSSYEQYFGPGTRLTVT.